This section outlines one T cell receptor beta chain sequence together with its context. This clone was found once. Its antigen target is currently unknown. Per-base qualities were not stored, and no clone one base away is much larger. The entry originates in a study of cytomegalovirus exposure and HLA in healthy donors (dated by TCRdb to the late 2010s). Background on the whole study: In an earlier analysis of roughly 500 of the donors, 276 Gb of sequence data and 100 million or so unique TCR beta sequences from about 179 million T cells were reported. An early release that covered roughly 600 HLA-typed donors contained approximately 320 gigabases of sequencing data and some 87 million unique TCR sequences. Of the roughly 410 genotyped donors, 65% to 90% were placed in the genetic ancestry cluster associated with self-reported Caucasian donors. The study was designed to test whether signatures of past pathogen exposure could be identified by cataloging public T cell receptors. The T cell repertoires of about 700 subjects were profiled by immunosequencing and related to cytomegalovirus serostatus. A separate validation cohort of over a hundred different subjects was used in addition to the 666-subject first cohort. The study combined high-throughput TCR immunosequencing, statistical association of individual TCRs with disease status, and machine learning to predict cytomegalovirus infection status. A later analysis re-examined previously published TCR beta repertoires from just over 650 donors and added high-resolution HLA genotyping to investigate patterns of TCR occurrence. Rather than drawing on any new phenotypic data, the later analysis identified candidate immune exposures from TCR beta sequences and the way those sequences occurred across donors. To decide whether each TCR beta V gene segment behaved as functional or pseudogenic, an earlier analysis of nearly 600 of the donors relied on high-throughput TCR beta sequencing. Donor age, sex, ethnicity and CMV serostatus were collected together with the repertoire data. Genome-wide SNP genotypes for about three fifths of the 666 donors were used in a later genetic analysis, which treated that subset as a discovery cohort. Every discovery cohort repertoire had been produced on one sequencing platform. HLA typing covered class I and class II loci at four-digit resolution. Typing coverage varied by locus: about 629-630 donors for A, B, C, DRB1 and DQB1; approximately 500 for DQA1; 606 for DPA1; 450 to 480 for DPB1. A handful of DR-DQ haplotypes were handled as single units for association and clustering because linkage in the cohort was strong. Among some 400 genotyped donors of the cohort, an average of approximately 220,000 unique TCR beta nucleotide sequences was sequenced per donor, of which about 19% were non-productive. The full study reports these points: Most TCR sequences were observed very rarely across donors, whereas some public TCRs were present in many individuals. When HLA alleles, especially DR and DQ, strongly co-occurred, TCR associations were difficult to assign to individual alleles. In a later analysis, around 17,000 TCR beta sequences were associated with specific HLA alleles at a false discovery rate of 0.05. HLA typing was unavailable for some donors at each locus, so association tests used only the typed subset. The classifier was reported to diagnose cytomegalovirus status with high specificity and sensitivity in both the original and validation cohorts. Several of the top co-occurrence clusters appeared to be linked to parvovirus B19, influenza, CMV and Epstein-Barr virus, according to a later analysis. A further reported finding was that TCR beta sequences accurately predicted the HLA-A and HLA-B alleles for most subjects in the first cohort. In vitro tests confirmed that a few of the cytomegalovirus-associated TCR beta chains recognize cytomegalovirus antigens. Because counts were too low, approximately 18 rarely observed V segments, including chromosome 9 orphons, were excluded from the earlier analysis of 587 of the donors. This cohort had only TCR beta chains sequenced, and the lack of alpha or paired-chain data limited which features could be detected. The study gave a list of 150 to 200 TCR beta chains associated with cytomegalovirus. Roughly uniform sequencing depth across donors was assumed in presence/absence analyses, although this assumption may not hold. Compared with equally common non-associated chains, HLA-associated TCR beta chains in a later analysis were more clonally expanded and had lower generation probabilities. An earlier analysis of around 600 of the donors showed that most TCR beta V segments appeared in productive rearrangements either about 87% or about 30% of the time, which broadly matched IMGT annotations. An association between a missense DCLRE1C variant and V-gene and J-gene trimming of TCR beta chains was found in a later genetic analysis and replicated in an independent cohort. For the cohort, immune exposure information was limited to CMV serostatus. The authors suggested that the approach could potentially be generalized to other disease states and immunological phenotypes. Linkage disequilibrium might explain the correlated functional status among segregating V segments, but an unknown experimental factor could not be excluded. A cluster of highly shared sequence variants was judged likely to be a technical artifact of the sequencing pipeline. According to a later genetic analysis, donors in an Asian-associated ancestry cluster had fewer N-insertions in productive TCRs than the roughly 660-donor mean. According to a later analysis, TCR association rates differed among HLA loci, with DRB1 alleles showing the most associated TCRs and HLA-C alleles showing the fewest. Some IMGT-functional V segments, including TRBV6-2 and TRBV6-3, could not be told apart with the 87-base-pair reads, so those segments were excluded. According to a later analysis, most CMV-associated TCR beta chains appeared to be HLA-restricted, and the HLA associations seemed to be driven largely by CMV exposure.

The cohort consisted of 666 healthy bone marrow donors. All cohort members were sampled while nominally healthy, although unrecorded immune exposures were likely present. The donor tested CMV seropositive and was one of the 289 seropositive cohort members. Every donor gave a peripheral blood sample, and the peripheral blood mononuclear cells from that sample were used for TCR beta sequencing. Genomic DNA was extracted from the blood cell samples with the Qiagen DNeasy Blood Extraction Kit. Receptor libraries were prepared by the immunoSEQ multiplex PCR assay. For the multiplex PCR, a mixture combining 60 forward primers for TCR Vbeta segments and 13 reverse primers for TCR Jbeta segments was used. Amplification of the CDR3 region of rearranged TCR beta genes was performed with a multiplex PCR assay on genomic DNA. The Illumina HiSeq System was used to sequence the amplified TCR beta libraries as 87-base-pair reads. In the authors' own workflow: A later analysis tallied 75 million to 85 million unique TCR beta chains across the 660 or so repertoires, and some 10 million of those chains were shared by two or more donors. Raw reads were error-corrected and collapsed into unique sequences with a nearest-neighbor algorithm that merged closely related sequences to remove PCR and sequencing errors. Alignment of CDR3 sequences to IMGT reference sequences was used to assign V, D and J gene segments. For a sequence to be retained, a match of at least six nucleotides to both a V gene segment and a J gene segment was required. Rearrangements were classified as productive when the CDR3 lacked stop codons and remained in frame with V and J, and all other rearrangements were classified as non-productive. CDR3 was defined according to IMGT convention as the region running from the second conserved V-encoded cysteine to the conserved J-encoded phenylalanine. The earlier analysis of 450 to 750 of the donors excluded any sequence lacking an unambiguous match to a single V gene segment. An earlier analysis of 587 of the donors classified V segments as functional when productive rearrangements were above 56.7% and as segregating when the standard deviation between donors was above 5%. A statistical classification framework was built to diagnose cytomegalovirus status from the catalog of TCR beta chain sequences. V and J gene assignment, in a later analysis, came from comparing TCR nucleotide sequences with IMGT/GENE-DB human TR gene sequences. A later analysis assigned CDR3 sequences and most-parsimonious VDJ recombination scenarios with the TCRdist pipeline. In a later analysis, each TCR beta chain was defined by its CDR3 amino acid sequence together with its V-gene family, and reads without a unique V-gene family were excluded. A later analysis removed 500 to 650 highly shared, low-generation-probability nucleotide sequences to deal with suspected cross-contamination and a sequencing artifact. For each public chain, a later analysis derived a clonal expansion index from normalized ranks of inferred template counts within each repertoire. In a later analysis, generation probabilities were computed with a VDJ recombination model fitted to out-of-frame rearrangements, and the resulting probabilities were checked against IGoR. In a later analysis, TCR-TCR, TCR-HLA and TCR-CMV co-occurrence was scored with hypergeometric tests, and a repertoire-size bias correction was applied to TCR pairs. In a later analysis, false discovery rates were estimated by permuting HLA or CMV assignments 20 times. In a later analysis, co-occurring TCRs were grouped with DBSCAN, and TCRdist sequence similarity was added when clustering was performed within HLA-allele-positive subsets. Co-occurrence clustering excluded repertoires with fewer than 30,000 or more than 120,000 public chains, plus five with anomalous nucleotide sharing. The table was pulled from immuneACCESS by TCRdb, which kept in-frame rearrangements only. Such tables lose some clones; where checked, under half of the loss comes from unresolved V genes, and the rest has no known cause. V and J calls and clone size are given by that table; D and trimming were obtained from the DNA. A total of roughly 100,000 clones appear in this sample, approximately 73% of them only once. Around a tenth of the sample lies in the top ten.

From the cysteine through the phenylalanine, the CDR3 covers 15 amino acids. This entry keeps only the CDR3 DNA: 45 bases, framed from base 1. The CDR1 and CDR2 encoded by the germline V gene (reference sequence) are SEHNR and FQNEAQ. From V the trimming removes 3 bases and from J it removes 6 bases, while the gene matches leave 7 bases of the junction unaccounted for. This clonotype was obtained from a woman younger than 35 in good health and CMV-seropositive. In this chain, TRBV7-9 is recombined with TRBJ2-2, with TRBD2 identical over 7 junction bases. What was sequenced was PBMCs. CDR3 region: CASSFGLVRAGELFF. Here is the DNA: TGTGCCAGCAGCTTCGGACTAGTAAGGGCCGGGGAGCTGTTTTTT.